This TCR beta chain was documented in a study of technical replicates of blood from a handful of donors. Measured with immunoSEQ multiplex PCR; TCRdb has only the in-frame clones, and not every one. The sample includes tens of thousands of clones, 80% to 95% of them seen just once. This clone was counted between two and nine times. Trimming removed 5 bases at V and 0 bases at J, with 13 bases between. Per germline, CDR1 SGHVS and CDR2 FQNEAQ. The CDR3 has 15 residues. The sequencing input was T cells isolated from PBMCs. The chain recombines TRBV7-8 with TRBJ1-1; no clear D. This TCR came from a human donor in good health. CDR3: CASSPSSPLNTEAFF. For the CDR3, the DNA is TGTGCCAGCAGCCCCAGTTCGCCCCTGAACACTGAAGCTTTCTTT.